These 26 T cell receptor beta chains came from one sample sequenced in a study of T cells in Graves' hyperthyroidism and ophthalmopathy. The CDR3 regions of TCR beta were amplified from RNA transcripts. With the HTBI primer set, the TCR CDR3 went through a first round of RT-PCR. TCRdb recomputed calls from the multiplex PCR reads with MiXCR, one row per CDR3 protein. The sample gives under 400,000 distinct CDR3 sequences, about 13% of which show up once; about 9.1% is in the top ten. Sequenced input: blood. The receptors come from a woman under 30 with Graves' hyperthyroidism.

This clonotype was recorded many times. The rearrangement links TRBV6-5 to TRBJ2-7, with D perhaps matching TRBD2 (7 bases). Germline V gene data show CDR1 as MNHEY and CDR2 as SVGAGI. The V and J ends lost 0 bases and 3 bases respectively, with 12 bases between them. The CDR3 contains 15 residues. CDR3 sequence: CASSYSGGGLYEQYF. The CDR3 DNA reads TGTGCCAGCAGTTACTCTGGGGGGGGGCTCTACGAGCAGTACTTC.

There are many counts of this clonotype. Here the CDR3 DNA reads TGTGCCAGCAGCTCCGGGAGTTCCGCAGGACAAGAGACCCAGTACTTC. It codes for CASSSGSSAGQETQYF. The V gene is TRBV7-9, the J gene TRBJ2-5, with D perhaps TRBD2 (6 bases). This CDR3 region has 16 residues. Germline V lookup: CDR1 SEHNR, CDR2 FQNEAQ (reference sequence). The V gene lost 4 bases and the J gene lost 2 bases, with 17 bases spanning the gap.

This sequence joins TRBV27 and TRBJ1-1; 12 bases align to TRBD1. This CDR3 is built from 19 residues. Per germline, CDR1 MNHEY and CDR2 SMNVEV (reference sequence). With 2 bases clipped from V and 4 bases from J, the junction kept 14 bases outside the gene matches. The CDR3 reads CASSLVPTGTGGRGTEAFF. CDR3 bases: TGTGCCAGCAGTTTAGTTCCCACCGGGACAGGGGGCAGGGGCACTGAAGCTTTCTTT.

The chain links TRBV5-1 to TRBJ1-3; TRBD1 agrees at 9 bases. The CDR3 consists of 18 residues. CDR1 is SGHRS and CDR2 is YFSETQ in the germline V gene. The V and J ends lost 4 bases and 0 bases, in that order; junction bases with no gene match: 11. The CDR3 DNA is TGCGCCAGCAGCCCCGGACAGGGGACCACTCTCTCTGGAAACACCATATATTTT. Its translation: CASSPGQGTTLSGNTIYF.

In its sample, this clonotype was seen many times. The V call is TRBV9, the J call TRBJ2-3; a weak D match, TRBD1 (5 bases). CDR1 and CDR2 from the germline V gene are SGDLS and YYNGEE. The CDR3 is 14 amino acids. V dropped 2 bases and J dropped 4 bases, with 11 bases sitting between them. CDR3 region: CASSVQGWADTQYF. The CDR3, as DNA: TGTGCCAGCAGCGTTCAGGGTTGGGCAGATACGCAGTATTTT.

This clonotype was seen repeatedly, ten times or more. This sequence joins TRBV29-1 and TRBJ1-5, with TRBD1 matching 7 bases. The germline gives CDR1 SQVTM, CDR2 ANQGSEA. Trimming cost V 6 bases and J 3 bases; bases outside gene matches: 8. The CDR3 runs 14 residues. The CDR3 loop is CSVGDRGPNQPQHF. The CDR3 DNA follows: TGCAGCGTCGGGGACAGAGGGCCCAATCAGCCCCAGCATTTT.

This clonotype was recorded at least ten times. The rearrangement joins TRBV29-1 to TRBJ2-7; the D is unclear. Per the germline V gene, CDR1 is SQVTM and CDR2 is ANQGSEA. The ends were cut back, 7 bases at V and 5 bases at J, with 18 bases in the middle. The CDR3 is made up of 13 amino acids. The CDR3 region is CSDRLWYGDEQYF. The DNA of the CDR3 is TGCAGCGACCGACTCTGGTATGGGGACGAGCAGTACTTC.

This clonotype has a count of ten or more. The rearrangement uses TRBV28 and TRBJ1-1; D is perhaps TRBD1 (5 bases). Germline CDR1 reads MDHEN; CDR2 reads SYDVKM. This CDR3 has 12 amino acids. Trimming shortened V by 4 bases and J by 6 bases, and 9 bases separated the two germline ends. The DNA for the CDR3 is TGTGCCAGCAGTTCCTGGGGCTCTGAAGCTTTCTTT. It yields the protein CASSSWGSEAFF.

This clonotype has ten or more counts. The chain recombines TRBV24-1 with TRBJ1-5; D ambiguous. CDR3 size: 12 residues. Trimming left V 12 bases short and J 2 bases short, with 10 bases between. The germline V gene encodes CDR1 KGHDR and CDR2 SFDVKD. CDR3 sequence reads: CAPERGNQPQHF. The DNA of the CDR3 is TGTGCCCCCGAGAGGGGCAATCAGCCCCAGCATTTT.

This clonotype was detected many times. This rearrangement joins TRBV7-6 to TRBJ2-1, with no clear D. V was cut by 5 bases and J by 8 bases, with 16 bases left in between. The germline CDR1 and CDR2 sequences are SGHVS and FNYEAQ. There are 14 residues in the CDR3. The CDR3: CASSPVVRVDEQFF. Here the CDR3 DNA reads TGTGCCAGCAGCCCTGTGGTAAGGGTCGATGAGCAGTTCTTC.

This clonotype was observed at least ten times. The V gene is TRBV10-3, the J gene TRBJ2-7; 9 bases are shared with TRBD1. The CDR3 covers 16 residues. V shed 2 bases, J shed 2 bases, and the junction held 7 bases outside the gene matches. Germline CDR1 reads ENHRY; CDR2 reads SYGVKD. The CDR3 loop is CAISEPGQGKTYEQYF. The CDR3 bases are TGTGCCATCAGTGAGCCAGGACAGGGGAAGACCTACGAGCAGTACTTC.

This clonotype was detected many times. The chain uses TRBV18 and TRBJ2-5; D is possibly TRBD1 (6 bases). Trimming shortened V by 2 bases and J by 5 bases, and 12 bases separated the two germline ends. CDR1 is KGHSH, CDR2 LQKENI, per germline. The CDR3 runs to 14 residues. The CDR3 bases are TGTGCCAGCTCACCAGTCGCAGGGGAGGAGACCCAGTACTTC. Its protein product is CASSPVAGEETQYF.

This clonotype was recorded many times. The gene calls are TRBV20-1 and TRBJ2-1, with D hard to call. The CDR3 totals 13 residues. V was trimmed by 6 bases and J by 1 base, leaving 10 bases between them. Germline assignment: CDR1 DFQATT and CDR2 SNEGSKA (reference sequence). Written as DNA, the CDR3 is TGCAGTGCCCTCCCGGTGTCCTACAATGAGCAGTTCTTC. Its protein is CSALPVSYNEQFF.

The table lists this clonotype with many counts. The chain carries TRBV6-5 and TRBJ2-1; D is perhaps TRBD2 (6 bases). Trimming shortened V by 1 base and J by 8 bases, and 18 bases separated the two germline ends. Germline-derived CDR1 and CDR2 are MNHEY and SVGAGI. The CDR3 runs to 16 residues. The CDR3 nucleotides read TGTGCCAGCAGTTACTGGAGCGGGCGGCAAGGGGATGAGCAGTTCTTC. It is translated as CASSYWSGRQGDEQFF.

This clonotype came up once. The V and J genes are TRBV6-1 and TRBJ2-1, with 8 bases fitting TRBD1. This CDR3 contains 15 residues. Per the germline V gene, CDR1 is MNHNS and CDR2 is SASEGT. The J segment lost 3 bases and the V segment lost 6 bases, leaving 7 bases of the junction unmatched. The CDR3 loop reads CASSPGQDDYNEQFF. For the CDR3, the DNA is TGTGCCAGCAGCCCGGGACAGGACGACTACAATGAGCAGTTCTTC.

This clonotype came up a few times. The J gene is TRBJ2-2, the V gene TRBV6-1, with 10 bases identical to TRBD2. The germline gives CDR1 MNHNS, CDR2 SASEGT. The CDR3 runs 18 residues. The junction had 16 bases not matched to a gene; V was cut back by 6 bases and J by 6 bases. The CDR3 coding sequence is TGTGCCAGCAGCTCCGGGACTAGCGCCCTACGGGGTCCCGGGGAGCTGTTTTTT. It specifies CASSSGTSALRGPGELFF.

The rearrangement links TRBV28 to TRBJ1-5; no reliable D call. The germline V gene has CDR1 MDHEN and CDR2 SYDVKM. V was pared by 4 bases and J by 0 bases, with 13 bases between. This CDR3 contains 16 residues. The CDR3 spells CASSSHLGNSNQPQHF. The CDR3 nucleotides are TGTGCCAGCAGTTCTCATCTCGGGAATAGCAATCAGCCCCAGCATTTT.

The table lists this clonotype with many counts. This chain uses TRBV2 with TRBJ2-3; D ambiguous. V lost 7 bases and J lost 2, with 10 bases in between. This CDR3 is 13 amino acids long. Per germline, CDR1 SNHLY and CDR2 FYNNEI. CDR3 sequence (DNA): TGTGCCAGCAAAGACGATTCCACAGATACGCAGTATTTT. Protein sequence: CASKDDSTDTQYF.

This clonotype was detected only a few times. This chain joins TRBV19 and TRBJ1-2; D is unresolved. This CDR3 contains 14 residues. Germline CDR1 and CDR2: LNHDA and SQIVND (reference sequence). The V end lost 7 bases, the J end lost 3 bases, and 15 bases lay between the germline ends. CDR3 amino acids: CASTPGPGDYGYTF. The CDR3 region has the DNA TGTGCCAGTACCCCCGGGCCTGGGGACTATGGCTACACCTTC.

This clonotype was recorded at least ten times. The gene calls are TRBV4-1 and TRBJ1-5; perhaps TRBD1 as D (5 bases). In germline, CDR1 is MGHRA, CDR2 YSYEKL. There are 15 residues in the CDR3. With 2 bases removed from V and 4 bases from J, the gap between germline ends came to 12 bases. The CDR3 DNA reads TGCGCCAGCAGCCAACAGGGAAGGCGAAATCAGCCCCAGCATTTT. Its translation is CASSQQGRRNQPQHF.

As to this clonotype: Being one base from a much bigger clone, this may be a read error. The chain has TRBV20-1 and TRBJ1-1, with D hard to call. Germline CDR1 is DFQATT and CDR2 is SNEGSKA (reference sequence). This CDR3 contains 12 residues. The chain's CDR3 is CGAIFLNTEAFF. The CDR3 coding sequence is TGCGGTGCCATATTCCTGAACACTGAAGCTTTCTTT.

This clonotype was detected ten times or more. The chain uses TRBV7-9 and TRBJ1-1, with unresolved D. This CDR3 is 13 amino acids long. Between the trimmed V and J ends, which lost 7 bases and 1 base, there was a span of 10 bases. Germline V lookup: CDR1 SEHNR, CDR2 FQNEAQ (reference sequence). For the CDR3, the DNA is TGTGCCAGCATTGGTTACACGAACACTGAAGCTTTCTTT. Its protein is CASIGYTNTEAFF.

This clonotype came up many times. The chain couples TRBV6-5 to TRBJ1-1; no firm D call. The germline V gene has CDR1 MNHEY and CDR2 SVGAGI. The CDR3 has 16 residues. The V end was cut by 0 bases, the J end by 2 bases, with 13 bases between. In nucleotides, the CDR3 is TGTGCCAGCAGTTACTCGACCGGCCAGGCAAACACTGAAGCTTTCTTT. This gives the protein CASSYSTGQANTEAFF.

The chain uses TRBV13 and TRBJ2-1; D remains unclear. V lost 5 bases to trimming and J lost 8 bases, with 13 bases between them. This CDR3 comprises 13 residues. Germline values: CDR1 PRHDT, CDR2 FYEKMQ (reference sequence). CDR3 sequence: CASSNSRTDEQFF. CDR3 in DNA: TGTGCCAGCAGCAATAGTCGGACCGATGAGCAGTTCTTC.

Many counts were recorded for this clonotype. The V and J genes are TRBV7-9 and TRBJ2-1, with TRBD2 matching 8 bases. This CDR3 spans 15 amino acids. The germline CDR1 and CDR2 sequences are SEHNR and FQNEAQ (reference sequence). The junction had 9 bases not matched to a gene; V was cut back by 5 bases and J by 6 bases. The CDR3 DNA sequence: TGTGCCAGCAGCAGACTTGCGGGGGGACGCAATGAGCAGTTCTTC. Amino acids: CASSRLAGGRNEQFF.

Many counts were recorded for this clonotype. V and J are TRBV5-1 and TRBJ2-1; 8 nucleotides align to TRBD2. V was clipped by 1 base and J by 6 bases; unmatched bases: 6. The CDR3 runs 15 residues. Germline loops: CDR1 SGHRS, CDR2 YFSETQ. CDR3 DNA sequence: TGCGCCAGCAGCTTGAGGGCGGGAGGATCCAATGAGCAGTTCTTC. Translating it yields CASSLRAGGSNEQFF.